The 31 T cell receptor beta chains listed next were all sequenced from one sample in a study of CD8 T cells in ankylosing spondylitis (dated by TCRdb to 2016 to 2017). What the study reported, not specific to this receptor: A TCR beta motif of about 8 highly homologous amino acid variants appeared characteristic of blood from ankylosing spondylitis patients.

The library was generated by 5' RACE. TCRdb shows the sequencer as Illumina HiSeq 2500. TCRdb's own reprocessing of the public reads used fastp at Q25 and MiXCR and kept productive beta chains. Every distinct CDR3 protein forms one entry, paired with its most common genes and DNA. The sample has hundreds of thousands of distinct CDR3 sequences on record, 10% to 15% of them singletons. The ten largest clones add up to approximately 6.3% of the sample. No antigen is known for these receptors. The sample taken for sequencing was blood, either unsorted or a sorted T cell fraction (not recorded which). The source is a male donor with ankylosing spondylitis.

The CDR3 loop reads CASSLSSVGETQYF. CDR3 in DNA: TGTGCCAGCAGCTTATCCAGTGTTGGAGAGACCCAGTACTTC. The chain uses TRBV7-9 and TRBJ2-5; the D is unclear. The CDR3 runs 14 residues. The germline CDR1 and CDR2 sequences are SEHNR and FQNEAQ (reference sequence). Trimming took off 2 bases at V and 4 bases at J, with 11 bases between the two ends.

This clonotype was detected ten times or more. The chain couples TRBV29-1 to TRBJ1-2; TRBD1 agrees at 11 bases. This CDR3 is 12 amino acids long. With 7 bases clipped from V and 3 bases from J, the junction kept 1 base outside the gene matches. Per the germline V gene, CDR1 is SQVTM and CDR2 is ANQGSEA. Written as DNA, the CDR3 is TGCAGCGGGGGACAGGGGGACTATGGCTACACCTTC. This sequence encodes CSGGQGDYGYTF.

This clonotype was seen more than once but under ten times. The rearrangement links TRBV20-1 to TRBJ2-7; 9 nucleotides line up with TRBD2. The V and J ends lost 3 bases and 2 bases, in that order; junction bases with no gene match: 11. The CDR3 contains 16 residues. Germline values: CDR1 DFQATT, CDR2 SNEGSKA (reference sequence). The CDR3 is CSASDAGTSRPYEQYV. For the CDR3, the DNA is TGCAGTGCTAGTGACGCCGGGACTAGCAGGCCCTACGAGCAGTACGTC.

This clonotype was detected only a few times. The CDR3, as DNA: TGTGCCAGCAGCTTGGTAGGGGGCATCGGGTCCGAGCAGTACGTC. Its protein is CASSLVGGIGSEQYV. This sequence joins TRBV5-6 and TRBJ2-7; TRBD1 aligns across 7 bases. The CDR3 loop spans 15 amino acids. Trimming at V came to 0 bases and at J to 6 bases, leaving 9 bases not matched to a gene. From germline, CDR1 is SGHDT and CDR2 YYEEEE.

J is TRBJ2-1 and V is TRBV10-3; the match to TRBD2 covers 13 bases. V shed 7 bases and J 7 bases; nucleotides not matched to a gene: 10. CDR1 is ENHRY and CDR2 is SYGVKD in the germline V gene. CDR3 length: 16 amino acids. DNA of the CDR3: TGTGCCATCACTGGCGGGGGGACTAGCGGGATAAATGAGCAGTTCTTC. Its protein is CAITGGGTSGINEQFF.

This sequence joins TRBV29-1 and TRBJ2-1, with D tentatively TRBD2 (6 bases). V dropped 4 bases and J dropped 1 base, with 14 bases sitting between them. Germline-derived CDR1 and CDR2 are SQVTM and ANQGSEA. There are 15 residues in the CDR3. Here the CDR3 reads CSVVDPSVSYNEQFF. The DNA for the CDR3 is TGCAGCGTTGTCGACCCTAGCGTTTCCTACAATGAGCAGTTCTTC.

The sample holds a few counts of this clonotype. V usage is TRBV5-8 and J usage is TRBJ2-5; TRBD1 matches 10 bases. Looked up from germline, CDR1 is SGHTS and CDR2 is YDEGEE. CDR3 length equals 15 residues. V lost 1 base to trimming and J lost 3 bases; unmatched junction nucleotides: 3. CDR3 DNA: TGTGCCAGCAGCTTGTACGGGACAGGGGAAGAGACCCAGTACTTC. As protein: CASSLYGTGEETQYF.

This clonotype was seen a handful of times. The chain recombines TRBV14 with TRBJ2-5, with 9 bases lining up with TRBD2. The CDR3 has 17 amino acids. V was clipped by 5 bases and J by 6 bases; unmatched bases: 16. The V gene's germline CDR1 is SGHDN and CDR2 FVKESK. This CDR3 reads CASSYFLREGLPQTQYF. DNA of the CDR3: TGTGCCAGCAGCTACTTCTTGCGGGAGGGCCTCCCCCAGACCCAGTACTTC.

V usage is TRBV20-1 and J usage is TRBJ2-7; TRBD1 is a possible D gene (6 bases). V shed 4 bases and J shed 2 bases, with 12 bases lying between them. The CDR3 has 13 residues. Per the germline V gene, CDR1 is DFQATT and CDR2 is SNEGSKA (reference sequence). The CDR3 loop reads CSAKGGGTYEQYF. For the CDR3, the DNA is TGCAGTGCTAAAGGGGGTGGAACCTACGAGCAGTACTTC.

This clonotype occurred a few times. The CDR3 end shows no conserved phenylalanine or tryptophan, and so a read error is likely. V gene TRBV7-6 combines with J gene TRBJ1-3; D may be TRBD1 (6 bases). In germline, CDR1 is SGHVS, CDR2 FNYEAQ. The CDR3 is 15 residues long. The V end lost 1 base, the J end lost 0 bases, and 7 bases lay between the germline ends. CDR3 region: CASSLEGGSGNTIYL. CDR3 DNA: TGTGCCAGCAGCTTAGAGGGGGGCTCTGGAAACACCATATATCTT.

The chain links TRBV15 to TRBJ2-1, with D tentatively TRBD2 (5 bases). In germline, CDR1 is LNHNV, CDR2 YYDKDF (reference sequence). Trimming left V 1 base short and J 7 bases short, with 17 bases between. This CDR3 has 16 amino acids. The CDR3 nucleotides read TGTGCCACCAGCAGAGGATGGGCGGGTATGGGGAATGAGCAGTTCTTC. This sequence encodes CATSRGWAGMGNEQFF.

This clonotype was recorded many times. The chain employs TRBV20-1 and TRBJ2-7, with 8 bases aligning to TRBD2. J was trimmed by 1 base and V by 3 bases; bases with no gene match: 8. CDR3 length equals 15 residues. Germline assignment: CDR1 DFQATT and CDR2 SNEGSKA (reference sequence). The CDR3, as DNA: TGCAGTGCTAGTACACTAGCGGAACTTTCCTACGAGCAGTACTTC. It translates to CSASTLAELSYEQYF.

V and J are TRBV5-4 and TRBJ2-1; D might be TRBD1 (7 bases). The CDR3 is made up of 16 amino acids. CDR1 and CDR2 from the germline V gene are SGHNT and YYREEE (reference sequence). V was clipped by 6 bases and J by 4 bases, with 20 bases between them. DNA for the CDR3: TGTGCCAGCATGGACGCGGCGGGACAGTCATACAATGAGCAGTTCTTC. As protein: CASMDAAGQSYNEQFF.

This clonotype has only a few counts. The chain uses TRBV29-1 and TRBJ2-2, with no clear D. This CDR3 is 13 amino acids long. V dropped 4 bases and J dropped 3 bases, with 9 bases sitting between them. Germline CDR1 and CDR2: SQVTM and ANQGSEA. CDR3 coding DNA: TGCAGCGTTGCCCTCAGTTACACCGGGGAGCTGTTTTTT. Translating it yields CSVALSYTGELFF.

This clonotype appeared many times. The V call is TRBV12-3 or TRBV12-4, the J call TRBJ1-6; 7 nucleotides agree with TRBD1. With 5 bases clipped from V and 8 bases from J, the junction kept 6 bases outside the gene matches. The CDR3 is 14 residues long. The CDR3 loop reads CASSQTGAYSPLHF. The DNA of the CDR3 is TGTGCCAGCAGTCAAACAGGGGCTTATTCACCCCTCCACTTT.

This clonotype was seen a few times. V usage is TRBV2 and J usage is TRBJ2-7; D is unresolved. V lost 6 bases, J lost 0 bases, and 6 bases lay in between. The germline V gene encodes CDR1 SNHLY and CDR2 FYNNEI. The CDR3 runs 12 residues. The CDR3 DNA sequence: TGTGCCAGCAGGTTCTCCTCCTACGAGCAGTACTTC. Residues: CASRFSSYEQYF.

This clonotype was detected a few times. This chain connects TRBV6-1 to TRBJ1-1, with D perhaps TRBD1 (5 bases). Germline V gives CDR1 MNHNS, CDR2 SASEGT. V was pared by 6 bases and J by 2 bases, with 13 bases between. The CDR3 is made up of 14 amino acids. This chain's CDR3 is CASSRQIYNTEAFF. The CDR3 bases are TGTGCCAGCAGCCGACAGATTTATAACACTGAAGCTTTCTTT.

A few counts support this clonotype. This chain links TRBV12-3 or TRBV12-4 with TRBJ1-1, with TRBD1 matching over 7 bases. There are 16 residues in the CDR3. With V trimmed by 0 bases and J by 4 bases, 8 bases remained unmatched. This chain's CDR3 is CASSLARGISSTEAFF. In DNA, the CDR3 is TGTGCCAGCAGTTTAGCCAGGGGGATAAGTAGCACTGAAGCTTTCTTT.

This clonotype was counted many times. V usage is TRBV14 and J usage is TRBJ2-5; 8 positions agree with TRBD2. The CDR3 length is 15 residues. Germline-derived CDR1 and CDR2 are SGHDN and FVKESK. Trimming cost V 2 bases and J 5 bases; bases outside gene matches: 7. CDR3: CASSQSGGVVETQYF. CDR3 nucleotides: TGTGCCAGCAGCCAAAGCGGGGGAGTAGTGGAGACCCAGTACTTC.

The chain joins TRBV20-1 to TRBJ1-1; no clear D. Between the trimmed V and J ends, which lost 1 base and 4 bases, there was a span of 10 bases. Germline loops: CDR1 DFQATT, CDR2 SNEGSKA (reference sequence). This CDR3 has 13 amino acids. CDR3: CSARGGVGTEAFF. For the CDR3, the DNA is TGCAGTGCTAGAGGGGGAGTAGGCACTGAAGCTTTCTTT.

This sequence joins TRBV7-9 and TRBJ2-3; a possible D gene is TRBD1 (5 bases). CDR1 and CDR2 from the germline V gene are SEHNR and FQNEAQ (reference sequence). V shed 5 bases and J shed 11 bases, with 17 bases lying between them. This CDR3 has 13 residues. CDR3 bases: TGTGCCAGCAGCCCCGTTCGTGGGGCTGAGCAGTATTTT. Translating it yields CASSPVRGAEQYF. Based on the CDR3 plus reference TRBV7-9 and TRBJ2-3, the full variable domain is DTGVSQNPRHKITKRGQNVTFRCDPISEHNRLYWYRQTLGQGPEFLTYFQNEAQLEKSRLLSDRFSAERPKGSFSTLEIQRTEQGDSAMYLCASSPVRGAEQYFGPGTRLTVL.

The chain carries TRBV15 and TRBJ2-3; no firm D call. Trimming stripped 4 bases from V and 4 bases from J, with 6 bases between. The V gene's germline CDR1 is LNHNV and CDR2 YYDKDF (reference sequence). The CDR3 length is 12 residues. The CDR3 DNA is TGTGCCACCAGCATGACGGCAGATACGCAGTATTTT. Protein sequence: CATSMTADTQYF.

This clonotype was counted at least ten times. J is TRBJ2-2 and V is TRBV29-1; TRBD2 aligns across 7 bases. Trimming at V came to 4 bases and at J to 6 bases, leaving 8 bases not matched to a gene. Germline CDR1 SQVTM, CDR2 ANQGSEA. The CDR3 totals 14 residues. The CDR3 is CSVASSGVAGELFF. As DNA, the CDR3 is TGCAGCGTTGCGTCCAGCGGGGTGGCCGGGGAGCTGTTTTTT.

Concerning this clonotype: At one end, the junction sequence differs from germline, possibly due to a read error. The rearrangement links TRBV6-6 to TRBJ1-1, with D unclear. The CDR3 extends over 13 amino acids. From germline, CDR1 is MNHNY and CDR2 SVGAGI (reference sequence). CDR3 region: CSSSYEADTRPFF. The CDR3 DNA reads TGTTCCAGCAGTTACGAGGCAGATACCCGCCCTTTCTTT.

This clonotype was counted at least ten times. V and J are TRBV5-1 and TRBJ1-5, with a tentative D call TRBD1 (5 bases). Germline V gene data show CDR1 as SGHRS and CDR2 as YFSETQ. The V gene lost 0 bases and the J gene lost 7 bases, with 11 bases spanning the gap. This CDR3 region has 14 residues. In nucleotides, the CDR3 is TGCGCCAGCAGCTTGGAGAGGGCAGGGCAGCCCCAGCATTTT. It specifies CASSLERAGQPQHF.

The V and J genes are TRBV21-1 and TRBJ2-3; the table names TRBD2, a call not compared with the DNA. TRBV21-1 is recorded as a pseudogene. The CDR3 covers 18 residues. The chain's CDR3 is CASSKGLAGERSTDTQYF. DNA for the CDR3: TGTGCCAGCAGCAAGGGACTAGCGGGAGAGAGATCCACAGATACGCAGTATTTT.

The chain employs TRBV5-5 and TRBJ1-4; D perhaps matches TRBD1 (6 bases). The CDR3 is 16 residues long. Germline values: CDR1 SGHKS, CDR2 YYEKEE (reference sequence). With 0 bases removed from V and 8 bases from J, the gap between germline ends came to 17 bases. The CDR3 sequence: CASSLGPPGADEKLFF. In nucleotides, the CDR3 is TGTGCCAGCAGCTTGGGTCCCCCGGGGGCGGACGAAAAACTGTTTTTT.

The J gene is TRBJ1-5, the V gene TRBV6-5; D is ambiguous. The CDR3 spans 18 residues. Trimming cost V 0 bases and J 0 bases, with 15 bases left between them. The germline gives CDR1 MNHEY, CDR2 SVGAGI. CDR3 sequence reads: CASSYSNQAVYSNQPQHF. The CDR3 DNA reads as TGTGCCAGCAGTTACTCGAATCAGGCCGTATATAGCAATCAGCCCCAGCATTTT.

This clonotype was picked up a small number of times. The chain carries TRBV20-1 and TRBJ2-1; TRBD2 aligns across 8 bases. With V trimmed by 0 bases and J by 0 bases, 4 bases remained unmatched. Germline V gene lookup returns CDR1 DFQATT and CDR2 SNEGSKA (reference sequence). This CDR3 has 16 amino acids. CDR3 sequence: CSARDGTRSSYNEQFF. DNA of the CDR3: TGCAGTGCTAGAGATGGGACTAGAAGCTCCTACAATGAGCAGTTCTTC.

This clonotype has ten or more counts. This chain links TRBV7-9 with TRBJ1-1, with no clear D. Germline-derived CDR1 and CDR2 are SEHNR and FQNEAQ (reference sequence). The germline V and J ends were trimmed by 2 bases and 10 bases, with 11 bases remaining between them. The CDR3 contains 12 residues. The CDR3: CASSLTQFGAFF. The CDR3 DNA reads TGTGCCAGCAGCTTAACCCAATTCGGAGCTTTCTTT.

This clonotype was counted between two and nine times. The chain combines TRBV10-1 with TRBJ2-1; 12 bases are a match to TRBD2. This CDR3 region has 16 residues. V shed 2 bases, J shed 4 bases, and the junction held 3 bases outside the gene matches. Germline values: CDR1 WNHNN, CDR2 SYGVQD (reference sequence). CDR3 region: CASSEGTSGWYNEQFF. CDR3 nucleotides: TGCGCCAGCAGTGAGGGGACTAGCGGGTGGTACAATGAGCAGTTCTTC.